The TCR beta chain under discussion was sequenced for a study of cytomegalovirus exposure and HLA in healthy donors. Whole-study results and caveats: Cytomegalovirus association was assigned to about 150 TCR beta chains. A link between a missense DCLRE1C variant and TCR beta V- and J-gene trimming emerged from a later analysis. Researchers left out some V segments, among them TRBV6-2 and TRBV6-3, as indistinguishable.

It was with 60 Vbeta and 13 Jbeta primers that the PCR ran. As processed by the authors: The count from a later analysis was 70 million to 85 million unique TCR beta chains, approximately 9.9 million of them shared. Here immunoSEQ multiplex PCR was the method, and the copy in TCRdb shows in-frame clones only, minus some. The V and J calls and clone size come from that table; D and trimming were worked out from the DNA. Of 130,000 to 150,000 clones listed, 60% to 80% are singletons. Points on this clone: What it binds is unknown. One junction end does not reproduce the germline sequence, and a read error may be involved.

There are 15 residues in the CDR3. Per the germline V gene, CDR1 is SEHNR and CDR2 is FQNEAQ (reference sequence). The TCR was taken from a man between 18 and 29 years old in good health and CMV-seronegative. The sample consisted of PBMCs. This chain joins TRBV7-9 and TRBJ2-2; the D gene is possibly TRBD1 (6 bases). The CDR3 DNA is TGTTCCAGCAGCTTAAGGACAGCAAGCACCGGGGAGCTGTTTTTT. Translating gives CSSSLRTASTGELFF.